A selection of T cell receptor beta chains follows, all from one sample in a study of CD8 T cells in ankylosing spondylitis. TCRdb reanalysed the 5' RACE reads using MiXCR and keeps one entry per CDR3 protein. This table has hundreds of thousands of distinct CDR3 sequences, 8% to 9.5% appearing once. The sequenced sample consisted of blood, either unsorted or a sorted T cell fraction (not recorded which). These TCRs come from a male donor with ankylosing spondylitis or in good health (not recorded which). Each CDR3 is given with its conserved first and last residue. D genes are given only for firm matches. Clone size, where shown, is once, few, many, or a class for clones that have expanded.

D gene: TRBD1; V gene: TRBV3-1; clone size: many; J gene: TRBJ1-2; CDR3 DNA: TGTGCCAGCAGCCCACGTTGGGACAGCTATGGCTACACCTTC; CDR3 protein: CASSPRWDSYGYTF
D gene: -; V gene: TRBV5-5; clone size: many; J gene: TRBJ2-1; CDR3 DNA: TGTGCCAGCAGCTTGGATCCCAGACCCTACAATGAGCAGTTCTTC; CDR3 protein: CASSLDPRPYNEQFF
D gene: -; V gene: TRBV12-3/TRBV12-4; clone size: many; J gene: TRBJ2-2; CDR3 DNA: TGTGCCAGCAGCCCTCCTGGGCCTTTCACCGGGGAGCTGTTTTTT; CDR3 protein: CASSPPGPFTGELFF
D gene: TRBD2; V gene: TRBV9; clone size: many; J gene: TRBJ2-7; CDR3 DNA: TGTGCCAGCAGCAACCGGGACTACCCCTCCTACGAGCAGTACTTC; CDR3 protein: CASSNRDYPSYEQYF
D gene: -; V gene: TRBV12-3/TRBV12-4; clone size: many; J gene: TRBJ1-6; CDR3 DNA: TGTGCCAGCAGTCCCGAGGGTGGATCTGGTTCACCCCTCCACTTT; CDR3 protein: CASSPEGGSGSPLHF
D gene: -; V gene: TRBV5-1; clone size: many; J gene: TRBJ1-4; CDR3 DNA: TGCGCCAGCAGCTTGGAAAATACTAATGAAAAACTGTTTTTT; CDR3 protein: CASSLENTNEKLFF
D gene: TRBD2; V gene: TRBV10-3; clone size: many; J gene: TRBJ2-2; CDR3 DNA: TGTGCCATCAGTGAGGCGGGAGGCTCCCGGGAGCTGTTTTTT; CDR3 protein: CAISEAGGSRELFF
D gene: TRBD1; V gene: TRBV18; clone size: many; J gene: TRBJ1-1; CDR3 DNA: TGTGCCAGCTCACCCCCAGGGGGCCCGGACACTGAAGCTTTCTTT; CDR3 protein: CASSPPGGPDTEAFF
D gene: TRBD1; V gene: TRBV20-1; clone size: many; J gene: TRBJ1-1; CDR3 DNA: TGCAGTGCGTCGGGACAGCCGAACACTGAAGCTTTCTTT; CDR3 protein: CSASGQPNTEAFF
D gene: -; V gene: TRBV14; clone size: many; J gene: TRBJ2-2; CDR3 DNA: TGTGCCAGCAGCCAACCGGGCGGGACAGATACCGGGGAGCTGTTTTTT; CDR3 protein: CASSQPGGTDTGELFF
D gene: TRBD1; V gene: TRBV27; clone size: many; J gene: TRBJ1-6; CDR3 DNA: TGTGCCAGCAGTCCAAGACAGGGAACCCTTAGATCACCCCTCCACTTT; CDR3 protein: CASSPRQGTLRSPLHF
D gene: TRBD2; V gene: TRBV5-1; clone size: many; J gene: TRBJ2-3; CDR3 DNA: TGCGCCAGCAGGGAGCGGGGAAGCACAGATACGCAGTATTTT; CDR3 protein: CASRERGSTDTQYF
D gene: TRBD2; V gene: TRBV19; clone size: many; J gene: TRBJ2-3; CDR3 DNA: TGTGCCAGTAGCCTAAGTGAGCGGGAGACAGATACGCAGTATTTT; CDR3 protein: CASSLSERETDTQYF
D gene: -; V gene: TRBV3-1; clone size: many; J gene: TRBJ2-1; CDR3 DNA: TGTGCCAGCAGCCAAGCTGAGGACAGTTCCTACAATGAGCAGTTCTTC; CDR3 protein: CASSQAEDSSYNEQFF
D gene: -; V gene: TRBV4-2; clone size: few; J gene: TRBJ1-1; CDR3 DNA: TGTGCCAGCAGCCAAGATTACGGTGTTCTTGAAGCTTTCTTT; CDR3 protein: CASSQDYGVLEAFF
D gene: -; V gene: TRBV12-3/TRBV12-4; clone size: many; J gene: TRBJ1-4; CDR3 DNA: TGTGCCAGCAGTGTCACAGAAAAACTGTTTTTT; CDR3 protein: CASSVTEKLFF
D gene: -; V gene: TRBV20-1; clone size: many; J gene: TRBJ2-1; CDR3 DNA: TGCAGTGCCCCCCTAGCGTCCGATGAGCAGTTCTTC; CDR3 protein: CSAPLASDEQFF
D gene: -; V gene: TRBV10-3; clone size: many; J gene: TRBJ2-1; CDR3 DNA: TGTGCCACCCAGACCGGACTCAACAATGAGCAGTTCTTC; CDR3 protein: CATQTGLNNEQFF
D gene: -; V gene: TRBV12-3/TRBV12-4; clone size: -; J gene: TRBJ2-1; CDR3 DNA: TGTGCCAGCAGTTTACCGCGACTAGCCTACAATGAGCAGTTCTTC; CDR3 protein: CASSLPRLAYNEQFF
D gene: -; V gene: TRBV6-2/TRBV6-3; clone size: many; J gene: TRBJ1-1; CDR3 DNA: TGTGCCAGCAGTCCACAGGGAAGTAGCATGAACACTGAAGCTTTCTTT; CDR3 protein: CASSPQGSSMNTEAFF
D gene: -; V gene: TRBV5-1; clone size: -; J gene: TRBJ2-5; CDR3 DNA: TGCGCCAGCAGCTCCTGGACCCAAGAGACCCAGTACTTC; CDR3 protein: CASSSWTQETQYF
D gene: -; V gene: TRBV6-2/TRBV6-3; clone size: many; J gene: TRBJ2-7; CDR3 DNA: TGTGCCAGCAGACAAGGGGGAGTTAGCCACGAGCAGTACTTC; CDR3 protein: CASRQGGVSHEQYF
D gene: -; V gene: TRBV20-1; clone size: many; J gene: TRBJ2-1; CDR3 DNA: TGCAGTGCTAGGGCGCAGGGAAGAGGGGAGCAGTTCTTC; CDR3 protein: CSARAQGRGEQFF
D gene: -; V gene: TRBV24-1; clone size: many; J gene: TRBJ2-1; CDR3 DNA: TGTGCCACCAGTGATCCTAGTACAGGGTATGAGCAGTTCTTC; CDR3 protein: CATSDPSTGYEQFF
D gene: -; V gene: TRBV14; clone size: -; J gene: TRBJ2-3; CDR3 DNA: TGTGCCAGCAGCCAAGGGGATACTAGCACAGATACGCAGTATTTT; CDR3 protein: CASSQGDTSTDTQYF
D gene: -; V gene: TRBV29-1; clone size: many; J gene: TRBJ1-1; CDR3 DNA: TGCAGCGTTTGGGCCGGCGGTCCCTTGACTGAAGCTTTCTTT; CDR3 protein: CSVWAGGPLTEAFF
D gene: -; V gene: TRBV12-3/TRBV12-4; clone size: many; J gene: TRBJ1-6; CDR3 DNA: TGTGCCAGCAGTTTCAAGGGATCACCCCTCCACTTT; CDR3 protein: CASSFKGSPLHF
D gene: -; V gene: TRBV7-2; clone size: -; J gene: TRBJ2-3; CDR3 DNA: TGTGCCAGCAGCTTAGTTGCGGGCCCAGATACGCAGTATTTT; CDR3 protein: CASSLVAGPDTQYF
D gene: -; V gene: TRBV20-1; clone size: many; J gene: TRBJ2-7; CDR3 DNA: TGCAGTGCTCAAGTAGCGGCCCCATCCTACGAGCAGTACTTC; CDR3 protein: CSAQVAAPSYEQYF
D gene: -; V gene: TRBV6-5; clone size: many; J gene: TRBJ2-3; CDR3 DNA: TGTGCCAGCAGTTATGTGGGGATTGATACGCAGTATTTT; CDR3 protein: CASSYVGIDTQYF
D gene: -; V gene: TRBV12-3/TRBV12-4; clone size: many; J gene: TRBJ2-1; CDR3 DNA: TGTGCCAGCAGCCCTTCTTTAGGGGCCTCCAATGAGCAGTTCTTC; CDR3 protein: CASSPSLGASNEQFF
D gene: -; V gene: TRBV5-1; clone size: many; J gene: TRBJ2-2; CDR3 DNA: TGCGCCAGCAGCCCGGCCTCGGGAACCGGGGAGCTGTTTTTT; CDR3 protein: CASSPASGTGELFF
D gene: TRBD1; V gene: TRBV7-9; clone size: few; J gene: TRBJ2-5; CDR3 DNA: TGTGCCAGCAGCCAAGGGGACAGGGTCTTCCAAGAGACCCAGTACTTC; CDR3 protein: CASSQGDRVFQETQYF
D gene: -; V gene: TRBV5-6; clone size: many; J gene: TRBJ1-2; CDR3 DNA: TGTGCCAGCAGCTTGGTCTACTATGGCTACACCTTC; CDR3 protein: CASSLVYYGYTF
D gene: -; V gene: TRBV28; clone size: many; J gene: TRBJ1-2; CDR3 DNA: TGTGCCAGCAGTCAACAGATCCCGGGACATTATGGCTACACCTTC; CDR3 protein: CASSQQIPGHYGYTF
D gene: -; V gene: TRBV5-6; clone size: many; J gene: TRBJ1-3; CDR3 DNA: TGTGCCAGCAGCTATCTAACAGGGAAGATACTCTCTGGAAACACCATATATTTT; CDR3 protein: CASSYLTGKILSGNTIYF
D gene: -; V gene: TRBV20-1; clone size: many; J gene: TRBJ2-7; CDR3 DNA: TGCAGTGCTACTGCGGGCTACGAGCAGTACTTC; CDR3 protein: CSATAGYEQYF
D gene: -; V gene: TRBV20-1; clone size: many; J gene: TRBJ2-1; CDR3 DNA: TGCAGTGCTCGGGAGCAAGGGGTATATGAGCAGTTCTTC; CDR3 protein: CSAREQGVYEQFF